This TCR beta chain was sequenced for a study of T cell repertoires in aging, cancer and after chemotherapy. Study-wide results and caveats: Loss of evenness, beyond lost richness, contributed to age-related TCR diversity decline in cancer patients.

The V gene's germline CDR1 is KGHDR and CDR2 SFDVKD. The CDR3 length is 15 residues. The V and J ends lost 1 base and 7 bases respectively, with 13 bases between them. Only a few counts were recorded for this clonotype. Antigen specificity is unknown. Amplification of TCR beta used genomic DNA extracted from peripheral blood. TRB rearrangements spanning V, D and J were amplified using mixed TRB-A/B primers. TCRdb fed the multiplex PCR reads into MiXCR, producing one record per CDR3 protein. The sample has about 6,200 distinct CDR3 sequences, about 26% seen once. J is TRBJ1-5 and V is TRBV24-1; D unresolved. The source of this sequence is a human donor in good health. The sample taken for sequencing was blood. The CDR3 sequence: CATSDFGSPGQPQHF. CDR3 nucleotide sequence: TGTGCCACCAGTGATTTCGGCAGCCCGGGACAGCCCCAGCATTTT.